This T cell receptor beta chain stems from a study of T cell changes during pregnancy in multiple sclerosis. Looked up from germline, CDR1 is LNHDA and CDR2 is SQIVND (reference sequence). This CDR3 is built from 16 residues. The J segment lost 5 bases and the V segment lost 3 bases, leaving 7 bases of the junction unmatched. This table comes from immunoSEQ multiplex PCR, and its TCRdb copy is limited to in-frame clones, with some not included. In the table there are 41,000 or so clones, roughly nine tenths of which are singletons. J is TRBJ2-2 and V is TRBV19, with 9 bases matching TRBD1. Source: CD4+ T cells from peripheral blood mononuclear cells, taken in the first trimester of pregnancy. This receptor was taken from a female donor with multiple sclerosis, enrolled in a pregnancy study. The CDR3 region is CASSMGQGRWTGELFF. CDR3 bases: TGTGCCAGTAGTATGGGACAGGGCCGTTGGACCGGGGAGCTGTTTTTT.